Following are 10 T cell receptor beta chains from one sample sequenced in a study of blood T cells in healthy people across ages. A second PCR, run for roughly 7 to 12 cycles, used a sample-barcoded 5' primer plus a J-beta primer mix. TCRdb passed the 5' RACE reads through MiXCR, listing each CDR3 protein once. The data contain 2 million or so distinct CDR3 sequences, 49% of them singletons. Sequencing was performed on blood. These receptors all come from a woman aged 40 to 49 in good health.

This clonotype was picked up a small number of times. This chain uses TRBV5-1 with TRBJ2-5; 13 positions agree with TRBD2. The J call is doubtful: the DNA matches TRBJ2-7 better. Looked up from germline, CDR1 is SGHRS and CDR2 is YFSETQ. The CDR3 is 17 amino acids. The CDR3 sequence is CASSLARTSGGSDEQYF. The CDR3 nucleotides read TGCGCCAGCAGCTTGGCTAGGACTAGCGGGGGTTCAGACGAGCAGTACTTC.

The rearrangement uses TRBV20-1 and TRBJ1-5, with no clear D. CDR3 length: 15 residues. Per the germline V gene, CDR1 is DFQATT and CDR2 is SNEGSKA (reference sequence). Trimming pared 6 bases from V and 0 bases from J, leaving 15 bases between. The CDR3 region has the DNA TGCAGTGCACGAGGGTTTCGCCTTAGCAATCAGCCCCAGCATTTT. This codes for CSARGFRLSNQPQHF.

V is TRBV20-1 and J is TRBJ2-1; no clear D. Trimming removed 0 bases from V and 9 bases from J, with 12 bases in between. This CDR3 comprises 13 residues. Per germline, CDR1 DFQATT and CDR2 SNEGSKA (reference sequence). CDR3 residues: CSAREPCISEQFF. The CDR3 DNA sequence: TGCAGTGCTAGAGAGCCCTGTATCAGTGAGCAGTTCTTC.

The V gene is TRBV11-3, the J gene TRBJ2-1, with D unresolved. Germline values: CDR1 SGHNT, CDR2 YENEEA. Trimming removed 2 bases at V and 7 bases at J, with 9 bases between. The CDR3 length is 13 residues. CDR3 sequence (DNA): TGTGCCAGCAGCTTAACACATGGGAATGAGCAGTTCTTC. It codes for CASSLTHGNEQFF.

A few counts support this clonotype. The chain couples TRBV5-1 to TRBJ1-1, with 8 positions matching TRBD1. Germline CDR1 SGHRS, CDR2 YFSETQ. With 4 bases clipped from V and 8 bases from J, the junction kept 10 bases outside the gene matches. The CDR3 sequence is 14 residues long. The CDR3: CASSPIQGGTEAFF. The CDR3 DNA follows: TGCGCCAGCAGCCCGATACAGGGGGGAACGGAAGCTTTCTTT.

This sequence joins TRBV6-5 and TRBJ2-7, with 7 nucleotides matching TRBD1. Trimming at V came to 7 bases and at J to 0 bases, leaving 6 bases not matched to a gene. The CDR3 extends over 14 amino acids. The germline V gene encodes CDR1 MNHEY and CDR2 SVGAGI. CDR3 coding DNA: TGTGCCAGCAAAAAACAGGGGAGCTCCTACGAGCAGTACTTC. Translation gives CASKKQGSSYEQYF.

The genes are TRBV20-1 and TRBJ2-7; 7 bases fit TRBD2. The J call is uncertain, as TRBJ2-5 better fits the DNA end. The CDR3 consists of 14 residues. Germline CDR1 reads DFQATT; CDR2 reads SNEGSKA (reference sequence). The CDR3 DNA follows: TGCAGTGCCAGTCTGAGGGAGGGAGGGGAGACCCAGTACTTC. The encoded protein is CSASLREGGETQYF.

The gene calls are TRBV5-1 and TRBJ1-6, with a tentative D call TRBD1 (5 bases). The CDR3 totals 15 residues. V lost 4 bases and J lost 7, with 15 bases in between. Looked up from germline, CDR1 is SGHRS and CDR2 is YFSETQ. CDR3 DNA: TGCGCCAGCAGCAGGAGCAGGGACCCAAATTCACCCCTCCACTTT. It codes for CASSRSRDPNSPLHF.

This clonotype was counted between two and nine times. V gene TRBV7-2 combines with J gene TRBJ2-1, with D maybe TRBD1 (6 bases). Trimming left V 9 bases short and J 9 bases short, with 21 bases between. The CDR3 length is 14 residues. CDR1 is SGHTA and CDR2 is FQGNSA in the germline V gene. This CDR3 reads CASARPGVGSEQFF. The CDR3 DNA follows: TGTGCCAGTGCTAGGCCAGGGGTAGGTAGTGAGCAGTTCTTC.

This clonotype was found a few times. J is TRBJ2-5 and V is TRBV12-3 or TRBV12-4; 13 bases line up with TRBD2. This CDR3 spans 15 amino acids. With V trimmed by 3 bases and J by 5 bases, 3 bases remained unmatched. In DNA, the CDR3 is TGTGCCAGCAGTTTCGGGACTAGCGGGGATGAGACCCAGTACTTC. Protein product: CASSFGTSGDETQYF.